This passage covers 5 T cell receptor beta chains from one sample sequenced in a study of blood T cell repertoires in COVID-19 (dated by TCRdb to 2018 to 2021). Library creation used the immunoSEQ multiplex PCR assay. TCRdb obtained this table from immuneACCESS and retained in-frame rearrangements with V and J assigned. These tables miss some clones; where compared with another copy, unresolved V genes account for less than half of the shortfall, and the remainder is unexplained. Counted in this sample were about 190,000 clones; 70% to 90% of them appeared once. Clones ranked in the top ten supply approximately 1% of the sample. Sequencing was done on a sample of peripheral blood. These receptors were taken from a man aged 25 to 45 with acute or convalescent COVID-19.

The chain links TRBV5-1 to TRBJ1-2, with TRBD1 identical over 7 bases. The ends lost 4 bases at V and 8 bases at J; junction bases unmatched: 8. CDR1 and CDR2 from the germline V gene are SGHRS and YFSETQ. CDR3 length equals 13 residues. CDR3 in DNA: TGCGCCAGCAGCCCTACAGGGGAGGAAGGCTACACCTTC. Its protein is CASSPTGEEGYTF.

J is TRBJ2-7 and V is TRBV27; the match to TRBD2 covers 9 bases. Unmatched junction bases numbered 14, after V lost 1 base and J lost 7 bases. Germline V CDR1 and CDR2: MNHEY, SMNVEV (reference sequence). The CDR3 length is 17 residues. CDR3 in amino acids: CASSLYRSGSGSGEQYF. The CDR3 coding sequence is TGTGCCAGCAGTTTATATCGAAGCGGTAGCGGGAGTGGTGAGCAGTACTTC.

This chain connects TRBV15 to TRBJ2-5; D is possibly TRBD2 (5 bases). Per germline, CDR1 LNHNV and CDR2 YYDKDF (reference sequence). V was trimmed by 5 bases and J by 5 bases, leaving 12 bases between them. The CDR3 spans 13 residues. The CDR3 protein is CATSLRGGETQYF. Here the CDR3 DNA reads TGTGCCACCAGCTTACGGGGTGGGGAGACCCAGTACTTC.

This clone occurred once. The chain recombines TRBV18 with TRBJ1-5; tentatively, D is TRBD1 (6 bases). In germline, CDR1 is KGHSH, CDR2 LQKENI. The V gene lost 2 bases and the J gene lost 1 base, with 15 bases spanning the gap. This CDR3 has 17 amino acids. CDR3 loop: CASSPGQTSRSNQPQHF. Here the CDR3 DNA reads TGTGCCAGCTCACCAGGACAGACCTCAAGGAGCAATCAGCCCCAGCATTTT.

V and J are TRBV5-1 and TRBJ2-5; D not resolved. V was cut by 2 bases and J by 3 bases, with 2 bases left in between. Germline loops: CDR1 SGHRS, CDR2 YFSETQ. CDR3 length: 11 residues. CDR3 region: CASSFEETQYF. In DNA, the CDR3 is TGCGCCAGCAGCTTCGAAGAGACCCAGTACTTC.